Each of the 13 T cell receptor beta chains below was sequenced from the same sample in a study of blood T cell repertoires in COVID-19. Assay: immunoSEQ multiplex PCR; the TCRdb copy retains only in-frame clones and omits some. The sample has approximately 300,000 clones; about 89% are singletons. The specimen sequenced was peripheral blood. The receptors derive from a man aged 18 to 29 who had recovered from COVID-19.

Here the CDR3 reads CATSDSRTGWNEQFF. As DNA, the CDR3 is TGTGCCACCAGTGATTCCCGGACAGGGTGGAATGAGCAGTTCTTC. The chain uses TRBV24-1 and TRBJ2-1; 8 bases are shared with TRBD1. Germline values: CDR1 KGHDR, CDR2 SFDVKD. With V trimmed by 2 bases and J by 7 bases, 6 bases remained unmatched. The CDR3 is made up of 15 amino acids.

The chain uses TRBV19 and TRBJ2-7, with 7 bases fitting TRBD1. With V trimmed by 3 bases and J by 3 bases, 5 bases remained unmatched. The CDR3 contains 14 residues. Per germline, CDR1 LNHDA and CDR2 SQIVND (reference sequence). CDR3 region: CASSIGTADYEQYF. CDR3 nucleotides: TGTGCCAGTAGTATCGGGACAGCCGACTACGAGCAGTACTTC.

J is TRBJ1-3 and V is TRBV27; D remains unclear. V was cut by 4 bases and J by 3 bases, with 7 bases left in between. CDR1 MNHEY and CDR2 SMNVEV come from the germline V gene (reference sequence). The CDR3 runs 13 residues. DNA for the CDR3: TGTGCCAGCAGTTCCGGGGTTGGAAACACCATATATTTT. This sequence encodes CASSSGVGNTIYF.

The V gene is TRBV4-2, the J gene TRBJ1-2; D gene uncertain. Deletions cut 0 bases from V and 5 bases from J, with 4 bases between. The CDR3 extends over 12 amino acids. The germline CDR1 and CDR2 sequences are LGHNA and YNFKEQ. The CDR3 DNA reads TGTGCCAGCAGCCAAGATAGTTATGGCTACACCTTC. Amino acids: CASSQDSYGYTF.

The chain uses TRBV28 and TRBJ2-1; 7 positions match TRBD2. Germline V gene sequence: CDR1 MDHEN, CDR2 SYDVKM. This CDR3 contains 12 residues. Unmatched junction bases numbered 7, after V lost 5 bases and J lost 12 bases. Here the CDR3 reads CASSPRRERQFF. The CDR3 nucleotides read TGTGCCAGCAGTCCCCGGCGGGAGAGGCAGTTCTTC.

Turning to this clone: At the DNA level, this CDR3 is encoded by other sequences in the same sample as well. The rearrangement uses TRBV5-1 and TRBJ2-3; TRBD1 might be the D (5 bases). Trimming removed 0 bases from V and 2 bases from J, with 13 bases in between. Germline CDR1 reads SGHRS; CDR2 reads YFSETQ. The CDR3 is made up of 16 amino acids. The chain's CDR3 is CASSLAPRQSTDTQYF. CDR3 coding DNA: TGCGCCAGCAGCTTGGCCCCCCGACAGTCCACAGATACGCAGTATTTT.

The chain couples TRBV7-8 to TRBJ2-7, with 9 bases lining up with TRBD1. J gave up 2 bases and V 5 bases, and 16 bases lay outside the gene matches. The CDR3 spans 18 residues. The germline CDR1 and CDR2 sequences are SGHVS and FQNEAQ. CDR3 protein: CASSGFDEGTGSPYEQYF. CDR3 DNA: TGTGCCAGCAGCGGATTCGACGAGGGGACAGGGTCTCCCTACGAGCAGTACTTC.

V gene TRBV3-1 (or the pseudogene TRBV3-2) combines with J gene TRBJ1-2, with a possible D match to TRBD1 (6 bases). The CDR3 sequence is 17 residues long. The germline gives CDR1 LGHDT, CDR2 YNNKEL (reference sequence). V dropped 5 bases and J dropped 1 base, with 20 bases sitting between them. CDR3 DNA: TGTGCCAGCAGCGATGAATCACCCGGACAGTTTAACTATGGCTACACCTTC. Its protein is CASSDESPGQFNYGYTF.

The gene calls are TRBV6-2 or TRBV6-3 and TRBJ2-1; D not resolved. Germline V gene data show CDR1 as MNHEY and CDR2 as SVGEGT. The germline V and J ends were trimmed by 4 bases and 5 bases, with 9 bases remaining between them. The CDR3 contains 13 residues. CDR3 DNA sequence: TGTGCCAGCAGTTTGGGCAGAAACAATGAGCAGTTCTTC. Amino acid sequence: CASSLGRNNEQFF.

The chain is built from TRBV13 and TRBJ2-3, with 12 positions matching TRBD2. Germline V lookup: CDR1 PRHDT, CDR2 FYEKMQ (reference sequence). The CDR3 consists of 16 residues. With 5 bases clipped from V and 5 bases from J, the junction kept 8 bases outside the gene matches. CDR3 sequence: CASSQRTSGAGDTQYF. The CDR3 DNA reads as TGTGCCAGCAGCCAACGGACTAGCGGGGCCGGAGATACGCAGTATTTT. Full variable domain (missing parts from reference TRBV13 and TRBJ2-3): AAGVIQSPRHLIKEKRETATLKCYPIPRHDTVYWYQQGPGQDPQFLISFYEKMQSDKGSIPDRFSAQQFSDYHSELNMSSLELGDSALYFCASSQRTSGAGDTQYFGPGTRLTVL.

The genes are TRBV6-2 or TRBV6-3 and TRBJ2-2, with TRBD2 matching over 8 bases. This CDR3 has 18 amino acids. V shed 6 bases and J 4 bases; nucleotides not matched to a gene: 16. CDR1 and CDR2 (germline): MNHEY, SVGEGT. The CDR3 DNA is TGTGCCAGCAGCTTCGTCCCCGCAGTAGCGGGGAGCACCGGGGAGCTGTTTTTT. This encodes CASSFVPAVAGSTGELFF.

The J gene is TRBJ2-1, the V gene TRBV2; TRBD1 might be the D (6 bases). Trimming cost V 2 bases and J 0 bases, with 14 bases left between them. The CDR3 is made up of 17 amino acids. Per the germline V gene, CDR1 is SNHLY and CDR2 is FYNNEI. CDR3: CASSEFQRGSSYNEQFF. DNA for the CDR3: TGTGCCAGCAGTGAATTTCAAAGGGGGAGCTCCTACAATGAGCAGTTCTTC.

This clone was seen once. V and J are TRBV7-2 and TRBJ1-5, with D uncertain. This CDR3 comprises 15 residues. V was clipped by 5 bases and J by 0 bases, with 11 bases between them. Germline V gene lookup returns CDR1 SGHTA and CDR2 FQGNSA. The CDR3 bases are TGTGCCAGCAGCCCTGGAGTGTATAGCAATCAGCCCCAGCATTTT. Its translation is CASSPGVYSNQPQHF. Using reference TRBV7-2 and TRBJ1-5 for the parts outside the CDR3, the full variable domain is GAGVSQSPSNKVTEKGKDVELRCDPISGHTALYWYRQSLGQGLEFLIYFQGNSAPDKSGLPSDRFSAERTGGSVSTLTIQRTQQEDSAVYLCASSPGVYSNQPQHFGDGTRLSIL.